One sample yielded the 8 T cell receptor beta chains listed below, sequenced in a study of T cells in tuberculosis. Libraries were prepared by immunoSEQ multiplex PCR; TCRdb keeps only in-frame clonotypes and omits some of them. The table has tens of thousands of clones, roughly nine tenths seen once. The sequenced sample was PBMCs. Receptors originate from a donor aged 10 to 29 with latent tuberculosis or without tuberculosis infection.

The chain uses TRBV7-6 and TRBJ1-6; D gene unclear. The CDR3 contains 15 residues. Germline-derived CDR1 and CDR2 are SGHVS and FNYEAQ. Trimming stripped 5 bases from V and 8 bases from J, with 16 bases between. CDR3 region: CASSLLDAGDSPLHF. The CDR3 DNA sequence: TGTGCCAGCAGCCTACTCGATGCGGGAGATTCACCCCTCCACTTT. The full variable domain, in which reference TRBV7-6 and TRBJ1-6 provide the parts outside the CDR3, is GAGVSQSPRYKVTKRGQDVALRCDPISGHVSLYWYRQALGQGPEFLTYFNYEAQQDKSGLPNDRFSAERPEGSISTLTIQRTEQRDSAMYRCASSLLDAGDSPLHFGNGTRLTVT.

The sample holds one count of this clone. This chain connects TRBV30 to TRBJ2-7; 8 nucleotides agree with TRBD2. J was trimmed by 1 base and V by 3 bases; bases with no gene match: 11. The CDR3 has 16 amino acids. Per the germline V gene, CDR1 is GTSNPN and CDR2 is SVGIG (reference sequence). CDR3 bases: TGTGCCTGGAGCCCCTACTCCATAGCGGGGTCCTACGAGCAGTACTTC. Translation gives CAWSPYSIAGSYEQYF.

CDR3 sequence: CASSLRQGVSWLFGYTF. In DNA form, the CDR3 reads TGTGCCAGCAGTTTAAGACAGGGGGTCTCTTGGTTGTTTGGCTACACCTTC. The V and J genes are TRBV27 and TRBJ1-2; 9 bases fit TRBD1. J lost 7 bases, V lost 2 bases, and 14 bases had no gene match. The CDR3 length is 17 residues. The germline V gene encodes CDR1 MNHEY and CDR2 SMNVEV (reference sequence).

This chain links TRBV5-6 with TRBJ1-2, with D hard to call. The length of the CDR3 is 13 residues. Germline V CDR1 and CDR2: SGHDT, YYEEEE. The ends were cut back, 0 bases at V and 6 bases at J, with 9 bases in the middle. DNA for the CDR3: TGTGCCAGCAGCTTGGCCCTAGCAGATGGCTACACCTTC. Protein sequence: CASSLALADGYTF.

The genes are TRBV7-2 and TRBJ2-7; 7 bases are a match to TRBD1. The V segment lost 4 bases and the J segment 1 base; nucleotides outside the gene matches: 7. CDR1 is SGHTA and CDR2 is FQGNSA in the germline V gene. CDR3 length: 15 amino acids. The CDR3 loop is CASSSTGEWSYEQYF. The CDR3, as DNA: TGTGCCAGCAGCTCCACAGGGGAATGGTCCTACGAGCAGTACTTC.

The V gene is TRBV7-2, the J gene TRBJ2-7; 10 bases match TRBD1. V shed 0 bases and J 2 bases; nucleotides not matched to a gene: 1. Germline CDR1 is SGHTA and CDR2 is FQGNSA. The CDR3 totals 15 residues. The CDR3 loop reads CASSLAGTGAYEQYF. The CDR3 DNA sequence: TGTGCCAGCAGCTTAGCCGGGACAGGGGCCTACGAGCAGTACTTC.

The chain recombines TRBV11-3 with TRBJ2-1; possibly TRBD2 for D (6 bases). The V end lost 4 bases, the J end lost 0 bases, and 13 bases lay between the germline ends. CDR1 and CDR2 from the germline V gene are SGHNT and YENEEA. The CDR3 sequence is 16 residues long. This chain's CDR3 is CASSSRDGSSYNEQFF. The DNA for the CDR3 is TGTGCCAGCAGCTCAAGGGACGGGAGCTCCTACAATGAGCAGTTCTTC. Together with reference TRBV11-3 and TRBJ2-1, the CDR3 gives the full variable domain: EAGVVQSPRYKIIEKKQPVAFWCNPISGHNTLYWYLQNLGQGPELLIRYENEEAVDDSQLPKDRFSAERLKGVDSTLKIQPAELGDSAVYLCASSSRDGSSYNEQFFGPGTRLTVL.

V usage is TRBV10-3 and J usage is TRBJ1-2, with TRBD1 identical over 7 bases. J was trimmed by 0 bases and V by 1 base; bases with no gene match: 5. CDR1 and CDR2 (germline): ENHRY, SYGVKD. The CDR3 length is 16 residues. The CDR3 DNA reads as TGTGCCATCAGTGAGTTGACAGGGCCCGCTAACTATGGCTACACCTTC. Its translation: CAISELTGPANYGYTF.